Listed here are 10 T cell receptor beta chains from one sample, sequenced in a study of blood T cell repertoires in COVID-19. Clones were read by immunoSEQ multiplex PCR, and TCRdb kept only the in-frame ones, dropping some. The table has approximately 220,000 clones, roughly 85% seen once. Sequencing was carried out using PBMCs or T cells enriched from blood (not recorded which). Receptors were obtained from a woman in her forties or fifties who had been exposed to COVID-19.

This clone came up a few times. The genes are TRBV3-1 (or the pseudogene TRBV3-2) and TRBJ1-1, with D possibly matching TRBD1 (5 bases). Trimming removed 6 bases from V and 7 bases from J, with 12 bases in between. The CDR3 is 12 amino acids. CDR1 LGHDT and CDR2 YNNKEL come from the germline V gene (reference sequence). In DNA form, the CDR3 reads TGTGCCAGCAGGCCGGGACTTGGTGAAGCTTTCTTT. Residues: CASRPGLGEAFF.

The chain combines TRBV6-1 with TRBJ2-7; tentative D call: TRBD1 (6 bases). Looked up from germline, CDR1 is MNHNS and CDR2 is SASEGT. The CDR3 extends over 15 amino acids. V lost 3 bases, J lost 4 bases, and 16 bases lay in between. CDR3 in amino acids: CASSDGLGQPYEQYF. In DNA form, the CDR3 reads TGTGCCAGCAGTGATGGTTTGGGACAACCATACGAGCAGTACTTC.

The CDR3 DNA is TGTGCCAGCTCATTCTTGCCCAGGGCAAGCTCCTACGAGCAGTACTTC. This encodes CASSFLPRASSYEQYF. This chain joins TRBV18 and TRBJ2-7; D might be TRBD1 (5 bases). The CDR3 extends over 16 amino acids. Trimming took off 5 bases at V and 0 bases at J, with 17 bases between the two ends. Germline V lookup: CDR1 KGHSH, CDR2 LQKENI.

This chain joins TRBV5-5 and TRBJ1-1; D uncertain. Germline V gene data show CDR1 as SGHKS and CDR2 as YYEKEE (reference sequence). The V end lost 2 bases, the J end lost 5 bases, and 16 bases lay between the germline ends. This CDR3 comprises 15 residues. For the CDR3, the DNA is TGTGCCAGCAGCTTAGAAGGTATGTGGGCGACTGAAGCTTTCTTT. This gives the protein CASSLEGMWATEAFF.

In its sample, this clone was seen once. This chain uses TRBV6-5 with TRBJ1-2, with D perhaps matching TRBD1 (5 bases). Between the trimmed V and J ends, which lost 6 bases and 4 bases, there was a span of 12 bases. CDR3 length equals 13 residues. Germline V gives CDR1 MNHEY, CDR2 SVGAGI. Here the CDR3 reads CASRNRQIYGYTF. DNA of the CDR3: TGTGCCAGCAGGAATAGACAGATCTATGGCTACACCTTC.

The chain links TRBV9 to TRBJ1-5; D uncertain. The ends were cut back, 0 bases at V and 4 bases at J, with 8 bases in the middle. The CDR3 covers 14 residues. The germline V gene encodes CDR1 SGDLS and CDR2 YYNGEE. The CDR3 is CASSVGSANQPQHF. CDR3 DNA sequence: TGTGCCAGCAGCGTAGGTTCTGCGAATCAGCCCCAGCATTTT.

The J gene is TRBJ2-7, the V gene TRBV28; D might be TRBD1 (5 bases). The V gene lost 9 bases and the J gene lost 3 bases, with 9 bases spanning the gap. The CDR3 sequence is 11 residues long. CDR1 is MDHEN, CDR2 SYDVKM, per germline. CDR3 bases: TGTGCCAGTTTACAGGACTACGAGCAGTACTTC. Translating gives CASLQDYEQYF.

The CDR3 DNA follows: TGTGCCATCAGCGGACTCCCCGCGGGGACCACTGAAGCTTTCTTT. Translated, it gives CAISGLPAGTTEAFF. The chain uses TRBV10-3 and TRBJ1-1, with D perhaps TRBD1 (5 bases). CDR1 and CDR2 from the germline V gene are ENHRY and SYGVKD. This CDR3 region has 15 residues. Trimming removed 6 bases at V and 4 bases at J, with 18 bases between.

The chain employs TRBV27 and TRBJ1-6, with TRBD1 identical over 7 bases. V was pared by 5 bases and J by 7 bases, with 11 bases of the junction left unmatched. CDR3 size: 16 residues. Germline loops: CDR1 MNHEY, CDR2 SMNVEV (reference sequence). DNA of the CDR3: TGTGCCAGCAGTACCCGACAGGGTTGGTCGAATTCACCCCTCCACTTT. Protein product: CASSTRQGWSNSPLHF.

The CDR3 protein is CASSQAGETQYF. As DNA, the CDR3 is TGTGCCAGCAGTCAGGCTGGCGAGACCCAGTACTTC. The chain couples TRBV6-2 or TRBV6-3 to TRBJ2-5; D is uncertain. The CDR3 sequence is 12 residues long. Trimming stripped 5 bases from V and 5 bases from J, with 9 bases between. Looked up from germline, CDR1 is MNHEY and CDR2 is SVGEGT.